Each of the 25 T cell receptor beta chains below was sequenced from the same sample in a study of T cells after yellow fever vaccination (dated by TCRdb to between 2019 and 2020). The library came from 5' RACE. The reads were generated on an Illumina HiSeq 2500. Using fastp trimming at Q25 and MiXCR clonotype assembly, TCRdb reanalyzed the public sequencing data and kept in-frame beta chains. Each entry merges the rows of one CDR3 protein and shows their most common DNA and genes. The sample table lists a few hundred thousand distinct CDR3 sequences, roughly 7% of them with a count of one. Clones ranked in the top ten supply 15% to 20% of the sample. The meaning of the sample's treatment or condition label: live attenuated yellow fever vaccine strain. The sample here was PBMCs, taken around 45 days after the first yellow fever vaccination. Receptors were obtained from a man aged 18 to 29 who received the YFV17D yellow fever vaccine.

The chain couples TRBV12-3 or TRBV12-4 to TRBJ2-7; D unclear. The CDR3 consists of 14 residues. V shed 2 bases and J shed 0 bases, with 8 bases lying between them. The CDR3 protein is CASSLRISSYEQYF. CDR3 bases: TGTGCCAGCAGTTTAAGGATCAGCTCCTACGAGCAGTACTTC.

With regard to this clonotype: This could be a read error, since a much larger clone is one nucleotide away. J is TRBJ2-2 and V is TRBV2, with TRBD1 matching over 7 bases. Germline assignment: CDR1 SNHLY and CDR2 FYNNEI. The length of the CDR3 is 15 residues. The CDR3 here is CARRQGWDYTGELFF. In nucleotides, the CDR3 is TGTGCCCGCAGACAGGGTTGGGATTACACCGGGGAGCTGTTTTTT.

This clonotype turned up a few times. The rearrangement links TRBV3-1 to TRBJ1-1, with D tentatively TRBD1 (5 bases). The CDR3 is made up of 15 amino acids. Trimming removed 4 bases at V and 0 bases at J, with 12 bases between. Germline CDR1 is LGHDT and CDR2 is YNNKEL (reference sequence). CDR3 nucleotide sequence: TGTGCCAGCAGCCGCAGACAGAATATGAACACTGAAGCTTTCTTT. Protein sequence: CASSRRQNMNTEAFF.

At least ten counts were recorded for this clonotype. The chain employs TRBV4-3 and TRBJ2-3; 8 bases fit TRBD1. V was pared by 4 bases and J by 6 bases, with 9 bases of the junction left unmatched. The CDR3 extends over 15 amino acids. The germline V gene has CDR1 LGHNA and CDR2 YSLEER. CDR3 sequence (DNA): TGCGCCAGCAGCCCAGGGGACAGGCTCTGGGATACGCAGTATTTT. Protein product: CASSPGDRLWDTQYF.

The table lists this clonotype with many counts. The V gene is TRBV9, the J gene TRBJ2-7, with D possibly being TRBD1 (5 bases). The CDR3 contains 16 residues. The V and J ends lost 3 bases and 5 bases respectively, with 21 bases between them. Germline loops: CDR1 SGDLS, CDR2 YYNGEE. The CDR3 bases are TGTGCCAGCAGCGGGGGCCACTCCTCCGGCCTTGACGAGCAGTACTTC. It encodes CASSGGHSSGLDEQYF.

This CDR3 is CASHDLGETQYF. Written as DNA, the CDR3 is TGTGCCAGCCATGATTTGGGGGAGACCCAGTACTTC. The V call is TRBV28, the J call TRBJ2-5, with D unresolved. The CDR3 loop spans 12 amino acids. V gave up 8 bases and J gave up 5 bases, with 12 bases separating them. Germline loops: CDR1 MDHEN, CDR2 SYDVKM.

This rearrangement joins TRBV12-3 or TRBV12-4 to TRBJ2-7; D uncertain. Trimming shortened V by 3 bases and J by 5 bases, and 8 bases separated the two germline ends. There are 12 residues in the CDR3. This chain's CDR3 is CASSFSPHEQYF. The CDR3 coding sequence is TGTGCCAGCAGTTTTAGTCCCCACGAGCAGTACTTC.

This clonotype was observed at least ten times. The rearrangement uses TRBV12-3 or TRBV12-4 and TRBJ2-7; 9 bases map to TRBD1. V was pared by 4 bases and J by 3 bases, with 4 bases of the junction left unmatched. This CDR3 has 14 amino acids. CDR3 amino acids: CASSSPGQGYEQYF. CDR3 DNA: TGTGCCAGCAGTTCCCCGGGACAGGGCTACGAGCAGTACTTC.

This clonotype has more than one count but fewer than ten. This chain links TRBV20-1 with TRBJ2-3; 10 bases map to TRBD2. This CDR3 has 13 amino acids. Germline V lookup: CDR1 DFQATT, CDR2 SNEGSKA (reference sequence). J was trimmed by 6 bases and V by 6 bases; bases with no gene match: 6. The CDR3 region has the DNA TGCAGTGCAACCGGGACTAGCGCTGATACGCAGTATTTT. This codes for CSATGTSADTQYF.

This clonotype was recorded at least ten times. The chain carries TRBV5-1 and TRBJ2-1; 7 nucleotides align to TRBD1. The CDR3 runs to 14 residues. V was pared by 0 bases and J by 6 bases, with 3 bases of the junction left unmatched. Germline CDR1 is SGHRS and CDR2 is YFSETQ. CDR3 DNA sequence: TGCGCCAGCAGCTTGGGAGACAGGGTCAATGAGCAGTTCTTC. This gives the protein CASSLGDRVNEQFF.

This clonotype was counted ten times or more. V is TRBV7-2 and J is TRBJ2-5; D gene uncertain. Germline V lookup: CDR1 SGHTA, CDR2 FQGNSA. The V and J ends lost 2 bases and 5 bases respectively, with 9 bases between them. CDR3 length equals 13 residues. The CDR3 bases are TGTGCCAGCAGCTTAAGGCGAGCGGAGACCCAGTACTTC. Residues: CASSLRRAETQYF.

There are many counts of this clonotype. The V and J genes are TRBV20-1 and TRBJ1-1, with D possibly matching TRBD1 (5 bases). This CDR3 is built from 15 residues. The ends were cut back, 2 bases at V and 1 base at J, with 14 bases in the middle. CDR1 and CDR2 from the germline V gene are DFQATT and SNEGSKA (reference sequence). CDR3 sequence: CSARQGRRENTEAFF. In DNA form, the CDR3 reads TGCAGTGCTAGACAGGGACGGAGGGAGAACACTGAAGCTTTCTTT.

This clonotype was seen many times. The CDR3 protein is CATSGPGTGELFF. The DNA of the CDR3 is TGTGCCACCAGTGGGCCCGGCACCGGGGAGCTGTTTTTT. The chain has TRBV24-1 and TRBJ2-2; D remains unclear. The CDR3 runs 13 residues. V was shortened by 5 bases and J by 4 bases, with 7 bases between the two germline ends. Germline values: CDR1 KGHDR, CDR2 SFDVKD.

This clonotype has more than one count but fewer than ten. The chain is built from TRBV18 and TRBJ2-1; D may be TRBD2 (6 bases). The CDR3 is 14 amino acids. Germline assignment: CDR1 KGHSH and CDR2 LQKENI. Trimming took off 3 bases at V and 9 bases at J, with 15 bases between the two ends. The CDR3 is CASSPRGSTSEQFF. The CDR3 DNA reads TGTGCCAGCTCACCGCGGGGATCTACATCTGAGCAGTTCTTC.

This clonotype was seen a handful of times. The chain uses TRBV7-9 and TRBJ1-2; 8 nucleotides match TRBD1. With 4 bases clipped from V and 6 bases from J, the junction kept 7 bases outside the gene matches. CDR1 and CDR2 (germline): SEHNR, FQNEAQ (reference sequence). CDR3 length: 14 amino acids. DNA of the CDR3: TGTGCCAGCAGCTCCCCGGACAGGGAACATGGCTACACCTTC. Amino acid sequence: CASSSPDREHGYTF. The variable domain in full, with the rest retrieved from reference TRBV7-9 and TRBJ1-2, is DTGVSQNPRHKITKRGQNVTFRCDPISEHNRLYWYRQTLGQGPEFLTYFQNEAQLEKSRLLSDRFSAERPKGSFSTLEIQRTEQGDSAMYLCASSSPDREHGYTFGSGTRLTVV.

This sequence joins TRBV7-9 and TRBJ1-4; the D gene is possibly TRBD1 (5 bases). The CDR3 extends over 15 amino acids. V lost 1 base, J lost 8 bases, and 14 bases lay in between. Germline V CDR1 and CDR2: SEHNR, FQNEAQ (reference sequence). The CDR3 reads CASSLVSGAKEKLFF. CDR3 coding DNA: TGTGCCAGCAGCTTAGTATCCGGGGCGAAGGAAAAACTGTTTTTT.

This clonotype occurred a few times. This chain uses TRBV4-3 with TRBJ1-2; 7 nucleotides align to TRBD1. The CDR3 covers 17 residues. V shed 3 bases, J shed 2 bases, and the junction held 12 bases outside the gene matches. Germline CDR1 and CDR2: LGHNA and YSLEER. CDR3 residues: CASSQGPGQKSNYGYTF. The DNA for the CDR3 is TGCGCCAGCAGCCAGGGCCCGGGACAGAAGTCGAACTATGGCTACACCTTC.

This chain uses TRBV11-3 with TRBJ2-7; 12 nucleotides line up with TRBD1. Trimming at V came to 2 bases and at J to 5 bases, leaving 4 bases not matched to a gene. CDR1 is SGHNT and CDR2 is YENEEA in the germline V gene. The CDR3 is made up of 15 amino acids. The CDR3 coding sequence is TGTGCCAGCAGCTTAAGGGGACAGGGGGCAGACGAGCAGTACTTC. This codes for CASSLRGQGADEQYF.

The gene calls are TRBV5-4 and TRBJ1-1; TRBD1 agrees at 11 bases. Trimming at V came to 5 bases and at J to 4 bases, leaving 4 bases not matched to a gene. The CDR3 covers 14 residues. Germline V CDR1 and CDR2: SGHNT, YYREEE (reference sequence). This CDR3 reads CASRWTGGGTEAFF. CDR3 nucleotide sequence: TGTGCCAGCAGGTGGACAGGGGGCGGCACTGAAGCTTTCTTT.

A few counts support this clonotype. The chain carries TRBV7-9 and TRBJ2-1, with 8 nucleotides matching TRBD1. The CDR3 runs to 14 residues. With V trimmed by 5 bases and J by 6 bases, 6 bases remained unmatched. The germline CDR1 and CDR2 sequences are SEHNR and FQNEAQ (reference sequence). CDR3 region: CASSERTGPNEQFF. The CDR3 DNA is TGTGCCAGCAGCGAAAGGACAGGGCCCAATGAGCAGTTCTTC. Using reference TRBV7-9 and TRBJ2-1 for the parts outside the CDR3, the full variable domain is DTGVSQNPRHKITKRGQNVTFRCDPISEHNRLYWYRQTLGQGPEFLTYFQNEAQLEKSRLLSDRFSAERPKGSFSTLEIQRTEQGDSAMYLCASSERTGPNEQFFGPGTRLTVL.

The table lists this clonotype with a few counts. The chain is built from TRBV3-1 and TRBJ2-2, with D perhaps matching TRBD2 (6 bases). CDR1 and CDR2 (germline): LGHDT, YNNKEL (reference sequence). The CDR3 spans 21 residues. Trimming cost V 0 bases and J 0 bases, with 23 bases left between them. The CDR3 bases are TGTGCCAGCAGCCAAGAGTCGCGGGGAGTCATCCCCATTACGAACACCGGGGAGCTGTTTTTT. Encoded protein: CASSQESRGVIPITNTGELFF. The full variable domain, in which reference TRBV3-1 and TRBJ2-2 provide the parts outside the CDR3, is DTAVSQTPKYLVTQMGNDKSIKCEQNLGHDTMYWYKQDSKKFLKIMFSYNNKELIINETVPNRFSPKSPDKAHLNLHINSLELGDSAVYFCASSQESRGVIPITNTGELFFGEGSRLTVL.

At least ten counts were recorded for this clonotype. The rearrangement uses TRBV7-2 and TRBJ2-1, with D tentatively TRBD1 (5 bases). V lost 3 bases and J lost 5, with 8 bases in between. The germline V gene encodes CDR1 SGHTA and CDR2 FQGNSA. The CDR3 has 13 amino acids. The DNA of the CDR3 is TGTGCCAGCAGCTTTCGCAGGGACAATGAGCAGTTCTTC. As protein: CASSFRRDNEQFF. Combining the CDR3 with reference TRBV7-2 and TRBJ2-1 gives the whole variable domain GAGVSQSPSNKVTEKGKDVELRCDPISGHTALYWYRQSLGQGLEFLIYFQGNSAPDKSGLPSDRFSAERTGGSVSTLTIQRTQQEDSAVYLCASSFRRDNEQFFGPGTRLTVL.

This clonotype was seen a few times. This chain connects TRBV10-3 to TRBJ2-1, with D perhaps matching TRBD2 (6 bases). This CDR3 contains 15 residues. Trimming took 9 bases from V and 4 from J, leaving 19 bases between them. CDR1 ENHRY and CDR2 SYGVKD come from the germline V gene. The DNA of the CDR3 is TGTGCCATTGCCTCTCAAGGGGCGGGGTACAATGAGCAGTTCTTC. Protein product: CAIASQGAGYNEQFF.

The genes are TRBV4-1 and TRBJ1-1, with D hard to call. Trimming pared 0 bases from V and 4 bases from J, leaving 18 bases between. The CDR3 is 17 amino acids. Germline-derived CDR1 and CDR2 are MGHRA and YSYEKL. The CDR3 DNA reads as TGCGCCAGCAGCCAAGATCCTCAGTTCCCCTGGTCCACTGAAGCTTTCTTT. Translated: CASSQDPQFPWSTEAFF.

This clonotype was observed many times. V is TRBV12-3 or TRBV12-4 and J is TRBJ1-1; D is unclear. This CDR3 has 12 amino acids. Trimming cost V 3 bases and J 7 bases, with 9 bases left between them. DNA of the CDR3: TGTGCCAGCAGTTTGGCGGCACTTGAAGCTTTCTTT. Protein: CASSLAALEAFF.